These 11 T cell receptor beta chains originate from one sample sequenced in a study of blood T cells in healthy people across ages. Combining a sample-barcoded 5' primer with a J-beta primer mix, a second PCR ran for roughly 7 to 11 cycles. TCRdb used MiXCR to reprocess the 5' RACE reads, holding one entry per CDR3 protein. The repertoire holds 1,500,000 or so distinct CDR3 sequences, with approximately 42% as singletons. The material sequenced was blood. The source is a woman younger than 30 in good health.

The rearrangement joins TRBV6-6 to TRBJ1-5; 11 nucleotides align to TRBD1. The junction had 3 bases not matched to a gene; V was cut back by 5 bases and J by 6 bases. The CDR3 totals 14 residues. Per germline, CDR1 MNHNY and CDR2 SVGAGI (reference sequence). The CDR3 DNA reads TGTGCCAGCAGTGGACAGGGGGCTTCTCAGCCCCAGCATTTT. Translated, it gives CASSGQGASQPQHF.

This clonotype occurred a few times. The genes are TRBV20-1 and TRBJ1-6, with 9 bases that match TRBD1. Germline loops: CDR1 DFQATT, CDR2 SNEGSKA (reference sequence). The CDR3 is made up of 14 amino acids. V shed 4 bases and J 9 bases; nucleotides not matched to a gene: 7. The CDR3 DNA is TGCAGTGCTATATTCGGGACAGGGATTTCACCCCTCCACTTT. Translation: CSAIFGTGISPLHF.

This clonotype was seen once. The genes are TRBV19 and TRBJ2-1, with 10 bases aligning to TRBD2. Germline values: CDR1 LNHDA, CDR2 SQIVND (reference sequence). V was pared by 7 bases and J by 6 bases, with 3 bases of the junction left unmatched. The CDR3 covers 13 residues. This chain's CDR3 is CASTSGRGNEQFF. CDR3 sequence (DNA): TGTGCCAGTACTAGCGGGAGAGGCAATGAGCAGTTCTTC.

The chain recombines TRBV19 with TRBJ1-2, with D possibly matching TRBD1 (5 bases). Germline lookup yields CDR1 LNHDA and CDR2 SQIVND (reference sequence). Trimming left V 6 bases short and J 7 bases short, with 12 bases between. The CDR3 loop spans 12 amino acids. The CDR3 loop reads CASRQGRRGYTF. Here the CDR3 DNA reads TGTGCCAGTAGGCAGGGCCGTCGTGGCTACACCTTC.

J is TRBJ2-5 and V is TRBV5-1, with 8 bases lining up with TRBD2. The CDR3 extends over 15 amino acids. The J segment lost 4 bases and the V segment lost 3 bases, leaving 8 bases of the junction unmatched. Germline CDR1 reads SGHRS; CDR2 reads YFSETQ. The CDR3 DNA reads as TGCGCCAGCAGCTCTGAGCGGGAGTTTGGAGAGACCCAGTACTTC. Translated, it gives CASSSEREFGETQYF.

This clonotype was observed a handful of times. This chain uses TRBV20-1 with TRBJ2-1; 7 bases match TRBD2. V lost 3 bases to trimming and J lost 0 bases; unmatched junction nucleotides: 11. Germline V gives CDR1 DFQATT, CDR2 SNEGSKA (reference sequence). The length of the CDR3 is 17 residues. The chain's CDR3 is CSASVLAAYTSYNEQFF. The CDR3 nucleotides are TGCAGTGCTAGTGTCCTAGCGGCATATACCTCCTACAATGAGCAGTTCTTC.

The CDR3 protein is CAISESVPSSYNEQFF. CDR3 bases: TGTGCCATCAGTGAGTCGGTGCCTAGCTCCTACAATGAGCAGTTCTTC. The rearrangement uses TRBV10-3 and TRBJ2-1; D is unclear. CDR1 is ENHRY and CDR2 is SYGVKD in the germline V gene. Trimming cost V 0 bases and J 0 bases, with 9 bases left between them. The CDR3 runs to 16 residues.

This clonotype has just a few counts. The chain employs TRBV7-9 and TRBJ1-6, with D hard to call. The CDR3 covers 15 residues. From germline, CDR1 is SEHNR and CDR2 FQNEAQ (reference sequence). Trimming pared 1 base from V and 6 bases from J, leaving 10 bases between. CDR3 amino acids: CASSLDWVANSPLHF. CDR3 bases: TGTGCCAGCAGCTTAGACTGGGTCGCTAATTCACCCCTCCACTTT.

V is TRBV28 and J is TRBJ1-6, with D tentatively TRBD1 (5 bases). Trimming removed 5 bases from V and 13 bases from J, with 15 bases in between. The CDR3 runs to 13 residues. CDR1 is MDHEN and CDR2 is SYDVKM in the germline V gene. The chain's CDR3 is CASSVPTGTPLHF. CDR3 sequence (DNA): TGTGCCAGCAGTGTCCCGACCGGGACCCCCCTCCACTTT. Variable domain in full (rest from reference TRBV28 and TRBJ1-6): DVKVTQSSRYLVKRTGEKVFLECVQDMDHENMFWYRQDPGLGLRLIYFSYDVKMKEKGDIPEGYSVSREKKERFSLILESASTNQTSMYLCASSVPTGTPLHFGNGTRLTVT.

This clonotype has only a few counts. V gene TRBV29-1 combines with J gene TRBJ1-2, with TRBD1 as a possible D gene (6 bases). The CDR3 extends over 16 amino acids. CDR1 is SQVTM and CDR2 is ANQGSEA in the germline V gene. V gave up 4 bases and J gave up 2 bases, with 20 bases separating them. The CDR3 spells CSVAGLQGNTNYGYTF. In DNA form, the CDR3 reads TGCAGCGTTGCGGGCTTACAGGGAAATACAAACTATGGCTACACCTTC.

This clonotype was observed many times. V and J are TRBV5-1 and TRBJ2-3; D remains ambiguous. CDR1 is SGHRS and CDR2 is YFSETQ in the germline V gene. V lost 4 bases to trimming and J lost 6 bases, with 3 bases between them. This CDR3 spans 10 amino acids. The CDR3 protein is CASSGDTQYF. Here the CDR3 DNA reads TGCGCCAGCAGCGGGGATACGCAGTATTTT.